The rows below give T cell receptor beta chains drawn from one sample of a study of blood T cell repertoires in COVID-19. The repertoire was sequenced with immunoSEQ multiplex PCR; TCRdb's copy has only in-frame clones and lacks some. The table has around 140,000 clones, over 70% seen once. Input material: peripheral blood. The source is a woman aged 55-70 years with acute or convalescent COVID-19. The CDR3 runs from the conserved cysteine through the conserved F or W. Each record gives: J gene, D gene, V gene, clone size, CDR3 protein, CDR3 DNA. A D gene is named only where the DNA matches it firmly. The size field is filled for only some rows; it gives once, few, many or a size class.

>TRBJ2-2|-|TRBV10-3|-
CAIRGVVAGELFF
TGTGCCATCAGGGGAGTTGTGGCCGGGGAGCTGTTTTTT
>TRBJ2-3|-|TRBV19|-
CASSTRDTQYF
TGTGCCAGTAGTACGAGGGATACGCAGTATTTT
>TRBJ2-7|-|TRBV6-5|-
CASSYSRGSLTYEQYF
TGTGCCAGCAGTTACTCGAGAGGGTCCCTCACCTACGAGCAGTACTTC
>TRBJ2-7|TRBD1|TRBV9|-
CASSAGTGVRAYEQYF
TGTGCCAGCAGCGCCGGGACAGGGGTCCGGGCCTACGAGCAGTACTTC
>TRBJ2-2|TRBD1|TRBV6-5|-
CASSYTGTGGPGELFF
TGTGCCAGCAGTTACACCGGGACAGGGGGTCCCGGGGAGCTGTTTTTT
>TRBJ1-6|-|TRBV28|-
CASSSRTAAKRVPLHF
TGTGCCAGCAGCAGCAGGACAGCCGCAAAGAGAGTACCCCTCCACTTT
>TRBJ2-3|-|TRBV11-2|few
CASSLGLWSSSSTDTQYF
TGTGCCAGCAGCTTAGGACTCTGGAGTTCCAGTAGCACAGATACGCAGTATTTT
>TRBJ2-3|TRBD2|TRBV5-1|-
CASSPGLLTDTQYF
TGCGCCAGCAGCCCGGGACTACTCACAGATACGCAGTATTTT
>TRBJ2-7|TRBD1|TRBV5-1|-
CASSSGTGRYEQYF
TGCGCCAGCAGCTCCGGGACAGGCCGCTACGAGCAGTACTTC
>TRBJ2-1|TRBD2|TRBV11-1|-
CASSFSGRAGYNEQFF
TGTGCCAGCAGCTTCAGCGGGAGGGCGGGCTACAATGAGCAGTTCTTC
>TRBJ2-5|-|TRBV6-5|-
CASRTGMWETQYF
TGTGCCAGCAGGACCGGGATGTGGGAGACCCAGTACTTC
>TRBJ1-5|-|TRBV4-2|-
CASSQFYGGEQPQHF
TGTGCCAGCAGCCAATTCTACGGCGGGGAACAGCCCCAGCATTTT
>TRBJ1-3|-|TRBV6-5|-
CASSRERSSGNTIYF
TGTGCCAGCTCCCGGGAGAGGAGCTCTGGAAACACCATATATTTT
>TRBJ2-3|TRBD2|TRBV7-2|-
CASSHSGSGTDTQYF
TGTGCCAGCAGCCACAGCGGGAGCGGCACAGATACGCAGTATTTT
>TRBJ1-4|-|TRBV6-2/TRBV6-3|-
CASSYLLSDEKLFF
TGTGCCAGCAGTTACCTTTTAAGCGATGAAAAACTGTTTTTT
>TRBJ1-1|TRBD1|TRBV5-1|-
CASSPGQGARGTEAFF
TGCGCCAGCAGCCCGGGACAGGGGGCGCGGGGCACTGAAGCTTTCTTT
>TRBJ2-1|TRBD1|TRBV12-3/TRBV12-4|-
CASSPSTGGSEFF
TGTGCCAGCAGCCCCTCGACAGGGGGATCGGAGTTCTTC
>TRBJ2-5|TRBD2|TRBV3-1/TRBV3-2|-
CASSTTGGGIAGETQYF
TGTGCCAGCAGTACCACGGGAGGGGGAATAGCGGGAGAGACCCAGTACTTC
>TRBJ2-1|TRBD2|TRBV19|few
CASTSKTSGRMNEQFF
TGTGCCAGTACCTCCAAGACTAGCGGGAGGATGAATGAGCAGTTCTTC
>TRBJ2-1|-|TRBV6-6|-
CASSYGGIVSYNEQFF
TGTGCCAGCAGTTATGGAGGGATAGTATCCTACAATGAGCAGTTCTTC
>TRBJ2-7|TRBD2|TRBV5-1|-
CASSLKGLAVTGEQYF
TGCGCCAGCAGCTTGAAGGGACTAGCGGTCACTGGCGAGCAGTACTTC
>TRBJ1-5|-|TRBV19|-
CASSTRQNQPQHF
TGTGCCAGTAGTACCAGACAAAATCAGCCCCAGCATTTT
>TRBJ2-7|-|TRBV3-1/TRBV3-2|-
CASSPALVSTEQYF
TGTGCCAGCAGCCCAGCACTAGTGTCGACCGAGCAGTACTTC
>TRBJ2-7|-|TRBV10-2|few
CASGRGYEQYF
TGCGCCAGCGGGAGGGGGTACGAGCAGTACTTC
>TRBJ1-2|-|TRBV2|-
CASCGVGRGRDGYTF
TGTGCCAGCTGTGGGGTGGGCAGGGGCAGGGATGGCTACACCTTC
>TRBJ2-2|-|TRBV27|-
CASSLNGQWWLPNTGELFF
TGTGCCAGCAGTTTAAATGGACAGTGGTGGCTACCTAACACCGGGGAGCTGTTTTTT
>TRBJ2-5|TRBD1|TRBV5-6|-
CASSLGQGWQETQYF
TGTGCCAGCAGCTTGGGACAGGGGTGGCAAGAGACCCAGTACTTC
>TRBJ2-7|-|TRBV5-1|-
CASSQQGDKQYF
TGCGCCAGCAGCCAACAGGGTGACAAGCAGTACTTC
>TRBJ1-6|TRBD1|TRBV3-1/TRBV3-2|-
CASSRQGAGNSPLHF
TGTGCCAGCAGCCGACAGGGGGCGGGTAATTCACCCCTCCACTTT
>TRBJ1-5|TRBD1|TRBV28|-
CASSMTGENQPQHF
TGTGCCAGCAGTATGACAGGGGAGAATCAGCCCCAGCATTTT
>TRBJ1-4|TRBD1|TRBV7-2|-
CASSWDRAEKLFF
TGTGCCAGCAGCTGGGACAGGGCAGAAAAACTGTTTTTT
>TRBJ1-6|-|TRBV9|-
CASSVAGRSPLHF
TGTGCCAGCAGCGTAGCAGGCCGATCACCCCTCCACTTT
>TRBJ2-2|-|TRBV12-3/TRBV12-4|-
CASSLGRELFF
TGTGCCAGCAGTTTAGGGCGGGAGCTGTTTTTT
>TRBJ2-5|TRBD1|TRBV27|-
CASSLGTGGGETQYF
TGTGCCAGCAGTTTAGGGACAGGGGGAGGAGAGACCCAGTACTTC
>TRBJ1-5|TRBD1|TRBV18|-
CASSPPVRGGGIQPQHF
TGTGCCAGCTCACCACCGGTAAGAGGGGGCGGAATTCAGCCCCAGCATTTT
>TRBJ1-1|-|TRBV6-5|-
CASSPVNTEAFF
TGTGCCAGCAGTCCAGTTAACACTGAAGCTTTCTTT
>TRBJ1-5|-|TRBV7-2|-
CASSLVGNQPQHF
TGTGCCAGCAGCTTAGTCGGGAATCAGCCCCAGCATTTT
>TRBJ2-1|TRBD1|TRBV6-6|-
CASSPTGTADHNEQFF
TGTGCCAGCAGCCCTACCGGGACAGCCGATCACAATGAGCAGTTCTTC
>TRBJ2-1|-|TRBV5-6|-
CASSLPPSESYNEQFF
TGTGCCAGCAGCTTGCCCCCTAGCGAGTCCTACAATGAGCAGTTCTTC
>TRBJ1-2|-|TRBV28|-
CARRAVHYGYTF
TGTGCCAGGAGGGCAGTACACTATGGCTACACCTTC
>TRBJ2-1|-|TRBV7-8|-
CASSLVPYNEQFF
TGTGCCAGCAGCTTAGTCCCGTACAATGAGCAGTTCTTC
>TRBJ2-3|TRBD1|TRBV2|-
CASCRDRGYTDTQYF
TGTGCCAGCTGTCGGGACAGGGGTTACACAGATACGCAGTATTTT
>TRBJ2-5|-|TRBV10-2|-
CASGEGVLETQYF
TGCGCCAGCGGTGAAGGGGTATTGGAGACCCAGTACTTC
>TRBJ2-5|-|TRBV30|-
CAWSVQPQETQYF
TGTGCCTGGAGTGTACAGCCCCAAGAGACCCAGTACTTC
>TRBJ1-1|-|TRBV2|-
CASMGRGNTEAFF
TGTGCCAGCATGGGCAGGGGAAACACTGAAGCTTTCTTT
>TRBJ2-1|-|TRBV11-2|-
CASSPSLGGQVSSYNEQFF
TGTGCCAGCAGCCCTAGCCTGGGCGGGCAGGTGAGCTCCTACAATGAGCAGTTCTTC
>TRBJ1-2|TRBD1|TRBV9|-
CASSYRDRDVDGYTF
TGTGCCAGCAGCTACCGGGACAGGGACGTTGATGGCTACACCTTC
>TRBJ1-3|-|TRBV3-1/TRBV3-2|few
CASSHFFRDPGNTIYF
TGTGCCAGCAGCCATTTCTTCAGGGATCCTGGAAACACCATATATTTT
>TRBJ1-3|-|TRBV11-2|once
CASSLSGSGNTIYF
TGTGCCAGCAGCTTATCGGGCTCTGGAAACACCATATATTTT
>TRBJ2-1|TRBD2|TRBV4-1|once
CASSLLGLGNEQFF
TGCGCCAGCAGCCTTTTGGGACTAGGCAATGAGCAGTTCTTC
>TRBJ2-5|-|TRBV21-1|-
CASSKDKAPPLTQYF
TGTGCCAGCAGCAAAGATAAAGCCCCGCCCTTGACCCAGTACTTC